This T cell receptor (beta chain) originates from a study of cytomegalovirus exposure and HLA in healthy donors. Produced via immunoSEQ multiplex PCR; TCRdb's table is partial and in-frame only. Among 150,000 to 200,000 clones listed, 75% to 90% were seen once. General observations from the study: The study put roughly 160 TCR beta chains on its list as cytomegalovirus-associated. A few CMV-associated chains were confirmed in vitro to be specific for CMV antigens.

A roughly 120-subject validation cohort, separate from the approximately 670-subject first cohort, supplied the donors. With regard to this clone: The target antigen is unknown.

Sequencing was performed on PBMCs. The receptor was isolated from a woman under 30 in good health and CMV-seronegative.

In DNA form, the CDR3 reads TGTGCCAGCAGCCGGGGACTAAACTCCTACAATGAGCAGTTCTTC. This gives the protein CASSRGLNSYNEQFF. This chain connects TRBV14 to TRBJ2-1, with 7 bases matching TRBD2. The CDR3 totals 15 residues. Germline CDR1 SGHDN, CDR2 FVKESK. V was clipped by 4 bases and J by 0 bases; unmatched bases: 3.